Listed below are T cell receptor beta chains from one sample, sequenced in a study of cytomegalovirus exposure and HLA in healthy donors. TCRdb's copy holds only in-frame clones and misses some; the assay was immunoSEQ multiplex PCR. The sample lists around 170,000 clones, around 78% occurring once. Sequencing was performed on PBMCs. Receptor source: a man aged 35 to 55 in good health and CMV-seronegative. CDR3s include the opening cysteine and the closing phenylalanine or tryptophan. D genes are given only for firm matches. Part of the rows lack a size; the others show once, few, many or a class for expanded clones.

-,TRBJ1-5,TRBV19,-,CASRTFQGPGYQPQHF,TGTGCCAGTAGGACATTCCAGGGGCCTGGCTATCAGCCCCAGCATTTT
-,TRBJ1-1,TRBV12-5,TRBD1,CASGTDRGLGEAFF,TGTGCTAGTGGCACGGACAGGGGGCTGGGTGAAGCTTTCTTT
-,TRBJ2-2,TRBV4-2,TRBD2,CASSQGGVAGSNTGELFF,TGTGCCAGCAGCCAAGGGGGGGTAGCGGGCTCGAACACCGGGGAGCTGTTTTTT
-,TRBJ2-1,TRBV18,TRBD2,CASSPSGGEQFF,TGTGCCAGCTCACCTTCGGGAGGTGAGCAGTTCTTC
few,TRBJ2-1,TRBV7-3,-,CASSPSHRGLHNEQFF,TGTGCCAGCAGCCCATCCCATCGAGGACTGCACAATGAGCAGTTCTTC
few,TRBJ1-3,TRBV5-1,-,CASSLAGGSGNTIYF,TGCGCCAGCAGCCTGGCGGGGGGCTCTGGAAACACCATATATTTT
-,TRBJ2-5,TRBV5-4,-,CASSFGVQETQYF,TGTGCCAGCAGCTTCGGGGTGCAAGAGACCCAGTACTTC
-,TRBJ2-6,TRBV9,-,CASSVGGGPNSGANVLTF,TGTGCCAGCAGCGTGGGAGGGGGGCCGAACTCTGGGGCCAACGTCCTGACTTTC
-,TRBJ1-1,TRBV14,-,CASSQGGYSEAFF,TGTGCCAGCAGCCAAGGGGGCTATTCTGAAGCTTTCTTT
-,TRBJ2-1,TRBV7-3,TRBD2,CASSFRASGSQAQDNEQFF,TGTGCCAGCAGCTTTAGGGCTAGCGGCTCCCAAGCTCAGGACAATGAGCAGTTCTTC
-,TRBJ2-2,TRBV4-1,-,CASSQGLSTGELFF,TGCGCCAGCAGCCAGGGACTGAGCACCGGGGAGCTGTTTTTT
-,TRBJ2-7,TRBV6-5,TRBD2,CASSYKTSGNYEQYF,TGTGCCAGCAGTTACAAGACTAGCGGGAACTACGAGCAGTACTTC
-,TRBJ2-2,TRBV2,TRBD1,CASSEFPTGYTNTGELFF,TGTGCCAGCAGTGAATTCCCGACAGGGTATACGAACACCGGGGAGCTGTTTTTT
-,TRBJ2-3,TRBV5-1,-,CASSLGLETSTDTQYF,TGCGCCAGCAGCTTGGGACTAGAAACGAGCACAGATACGCAGTATTTT
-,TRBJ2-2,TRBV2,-,CASTTGDDTGELFF,TGTGCCAGCACGACGGGAGACGACACCGGGGAGCTGTTTTTT
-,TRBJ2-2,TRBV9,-,CASSVGAGTGELFF,TGTGCCAGCAGCGTAGGTGCGGGAACCGGGGAGCTGTTTTTT
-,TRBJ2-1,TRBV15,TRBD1,CAAGAEPTGGTEQFF,TGTGCCGCCGGGGCCGAACCTACAGGGGGCACTGAGCAGTTCTTC